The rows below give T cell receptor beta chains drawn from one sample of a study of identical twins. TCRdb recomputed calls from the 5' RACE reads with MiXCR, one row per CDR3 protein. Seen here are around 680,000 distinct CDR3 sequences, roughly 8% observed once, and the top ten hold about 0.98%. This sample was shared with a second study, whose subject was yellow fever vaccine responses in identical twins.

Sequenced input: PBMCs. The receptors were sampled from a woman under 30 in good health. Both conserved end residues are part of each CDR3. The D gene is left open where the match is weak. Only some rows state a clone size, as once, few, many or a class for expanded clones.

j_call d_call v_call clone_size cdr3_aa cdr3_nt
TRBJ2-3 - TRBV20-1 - CSARGWTEDTQYF TGCAGTGCTAGAGGTTGGACAGAGGATACGCAGTATTTT
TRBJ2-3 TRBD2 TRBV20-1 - CSASETSGTTDTQYF TGCAGTGCTAGCGAAACTAGCGGGACCACAGATACGCAGTATTTT
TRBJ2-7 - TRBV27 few CASSLLVGSYEQYF TGTGCCAGCAGTTTATTGGTCGGTTCCTACGAGCAGTACTTC
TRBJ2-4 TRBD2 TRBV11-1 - CASSLGLAGATPPKNIQYF TGTGCCAGCAGCCTAGGACTAGCGGGGGCCACCCCCCCCAAAAACATTCAGTACTTC
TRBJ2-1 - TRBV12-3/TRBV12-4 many CASSLTLVYNEQFF TGTGCCAGCAGTTTAACGCTAGTCTACAATGAGCAGTTCTTC
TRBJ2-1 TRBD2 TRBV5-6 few CASSSGTSGGAGQFF TGTGCCAGCAGCTCCGGGACTAGCGGGGGGGCAGGGCAGTTCTTC
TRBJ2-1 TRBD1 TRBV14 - CASSYASLDRSGDEQFF TGTGCCAGCAGCTACGCTAGTTTGGACAGGTCTGGGGATGAGCAGTTCTTC
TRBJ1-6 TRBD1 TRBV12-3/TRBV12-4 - CASSSRQGSSPLHF TGTGCCAGCAGTAGCAGACAGGGGAGCTCACCCCTCCACTTT
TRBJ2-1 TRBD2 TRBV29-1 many CSVEGSGRVNEQFF TGCAGCGTTGAAGGGAGCGGGAGGGTGAATGAGCAGTTCTTC
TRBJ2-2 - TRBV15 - CATSIQRNTGELFF TGTGCCACCAGCATACAGAGGAACACCGGGGAGCTGTTTTTT
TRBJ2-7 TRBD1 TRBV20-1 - CSARDRDRGFEQYF TGCAGTGCTAGAGATAGGGACAGGGGGTTCGAGCAGTACTTC
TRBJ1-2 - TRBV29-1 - CSGRHQGENYGYTF TGCAGCGGAAGGCACCAAGGGGAGAACTATGGCTACACCTTC
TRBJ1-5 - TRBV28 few CASSPHLLSNQPQHF TGTGCCAGCAGTCCACACTTATTGAGCAATCAGCCCCAGCATTTT
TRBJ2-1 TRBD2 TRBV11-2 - CASTLTSESEQFF TGTGCCAGCACCCTGACTAGCGAGAGTGAGCAGTTCTTC
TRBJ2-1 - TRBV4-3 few CASSLLGGDQFF TGCGCCAGCAGCCTTCTGGGTGGAGATCAGTTCTTC
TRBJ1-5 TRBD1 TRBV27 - CASSVGQGINQPQHF TGTGCCAGCAGTGTAGGACAGGGGATCAATCAGCCCCAGCATTTT
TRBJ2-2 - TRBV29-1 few CSVGSGFGELFF TGCAGCGTTGGGTCAGGGTTCGGGGAGCTGTTTTTT
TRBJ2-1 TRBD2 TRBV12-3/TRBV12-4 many CASSLRLAGVHNEQFF TGTGCCAGCAGTCTACGACTAGCGGGGGTCCACAATGAGCAGTTCTTC
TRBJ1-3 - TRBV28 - CASNPAGSGNTIYF TGTGCCAGCAACCCCGCAGGGTCTGGAAACACCATATATTTT
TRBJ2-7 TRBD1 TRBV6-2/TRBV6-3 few CASAMPGQSYEQYF TGTGCCAGCGCTATGCCGGGACAGTCCTACGAGCAGTACTTC
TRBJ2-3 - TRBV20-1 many CSANLPPTQYF TGCAGTGCTAACTTGCCCCCGACGCAGTATTTT
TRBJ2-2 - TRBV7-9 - CASSFSSNTGELFF TGTGCCAGCAGCTTTTCCAGTAACACCGGGGAGCTGTTTTTT
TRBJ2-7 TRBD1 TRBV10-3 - CAISPLPGQATYEQYF TGTGCCATATCCCCCCTACCGGGACAGGCCACCTACGAGCAGTACTTC
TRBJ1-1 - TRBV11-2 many CASSLDGVGAEAFF TGTGCCAGCAGCTTAGACGGGGTTGGGGCTGAAGCTTTCTTT
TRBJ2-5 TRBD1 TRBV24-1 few CATSDLGQGAQETQYF TGTGCCACCAGTGACCTCGGACAGGGGGCCCAAGAGACCCAGTACTTC
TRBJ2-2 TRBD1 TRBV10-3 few CAITRQGTANTGVLFF TGTGCCATCACCAGACAGGGGACTGCGAACACCGGGGTTCTGTTTTTT
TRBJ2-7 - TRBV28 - CASSLQLNYEQYF TGTGCCAGCAGTTTACAACTGAACTACGAGCAGTACTTC
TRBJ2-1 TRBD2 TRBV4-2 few CASSGGGTSDYSSSYNEQFF TGTGCCAGCAGCGGGGGGGGGACTAGCGATTACTCGAGCTCCTACAATGAGCAGTTCTTC
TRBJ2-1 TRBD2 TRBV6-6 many CASIQRLASEQFF TGTGCCAGCATCCAACGACTAGCCTCGGAGCAGTTCTTC
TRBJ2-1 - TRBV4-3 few CASSQDIGVATNEQFF TGCGCCAGCAGCCAAGATATTGGGGTCGCTACGAATGAGCAGTTCTTC
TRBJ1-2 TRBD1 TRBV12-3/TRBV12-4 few CASRGGTANYGYTF TGTGCCAGCAGAGGAGGGACAGCTAACTATGGCTACACCTTC
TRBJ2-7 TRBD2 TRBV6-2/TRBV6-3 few CASSRTSGRFTYEQYF TGTGCCAGCAGTCGAACTAGCGGGAGGTTCACCTACGAGCAGTACTTC
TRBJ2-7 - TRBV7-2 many CASSLSQLVSEQYF TGTGCCAGCAGCTTGAGCCAACTAGTTAGCGAGCAGTACTTC
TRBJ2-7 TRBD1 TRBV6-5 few CASSYSQGANEQYF TGTGCCAGCAGTTACTCGCAGGGGGCCAACGAGCAGTACTTC
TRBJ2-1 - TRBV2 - CASSEGREYNEQFF TGTGCCAGCAGTGAAGGGCGGGAATACAATGAGCAGTTCTTC
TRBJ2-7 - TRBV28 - CAGQLFYEQYF TGTGCCGGCCAATTGTTCTACGAGCAGTACTTC
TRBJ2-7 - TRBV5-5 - CASSHPPRGYEQYF TGTGCCAGCAGCCACCCTCCACGGGGTTACGAGCAGTACTTC
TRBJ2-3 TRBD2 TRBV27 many CASSFLAGGRTDTQYF TGTGCCAGCAGTTTTTTAGCGGGAGGGAGAACAGATACGCAGTATTTT
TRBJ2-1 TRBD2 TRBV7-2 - CASRRFERGSLGNEQFF TGTGCCAGCAGGCGCTTCGAGCGGGGGTCCCTGGGGAATGAGCAGTTCTTC
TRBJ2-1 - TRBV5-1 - CASSRGLASNEQFF TGCGCCAGCAGCCGCGGACTGGCCTCCAATGAGCAGTTCTTC
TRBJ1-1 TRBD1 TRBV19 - CASYDRDTEAFF TGTGCCAGTTACGACAGGGACACTGAAGCTTTCTTT
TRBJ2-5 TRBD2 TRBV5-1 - CASTPTRSSGFVETQYF TGCGCCAGCACCCCGACGCGGTCTAGCGGTTTTGTAGAGACCCAGTACTTC
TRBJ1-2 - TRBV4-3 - CASSQDRSGYGYTF TGCGCCAGCAGCCAAGATCGGTCCGGCTATGGCTACACCTTC
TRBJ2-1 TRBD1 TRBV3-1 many CASSQYLRDRVNEQFF TGTGCCAGCAGCCAATACCTCCGGGACAGGGTGAATGAGCAGTTCTTC
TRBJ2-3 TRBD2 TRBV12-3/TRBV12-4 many CASSLGVRGGTADTQYF TGTGCCAGCAGTTTAGGAGTTCGGGGGGGGACCGCAGATACGCAGTATTTT
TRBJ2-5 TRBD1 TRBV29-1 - CSVEGRPGQGGQETQYF TGCAGCGTTGAAGGGAGGCCGGGACAGGGAGGGCAAGAGACCCAGTACTTC
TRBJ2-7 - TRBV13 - CASSKPRGQVAYEQYF TGTGCCAGCAGCAAACCGCGGGGCCAGGTTGCCTACGAGCAGTACTTC
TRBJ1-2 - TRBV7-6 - CASSLAPDRYGYTF TGTGCCAGCAGCTTAGCACCGGATCGGTATGGCTACACCTTC
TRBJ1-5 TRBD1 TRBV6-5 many CASSYPRQGSGNQPQHF TGTGCCAGCAGTTACCCCCGACAGGGTTCGGGGAATCAGCCCCAGCATTTT
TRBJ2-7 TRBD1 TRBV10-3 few CAIRTGTARSYEQYF TGTGCCATCAGGACCGGGACAGCCCGCTCCTACGAGCAGTACTTC
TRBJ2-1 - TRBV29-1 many CSVADYNEQFF TGCAGCGTTGCGGATTACAATGAGCAGTTCTTC
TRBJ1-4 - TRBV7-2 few CASSPPSSEKLFF TGTGCCAGCAGCCCCCCCTCTTCCGAAAAACTGTTTTTT
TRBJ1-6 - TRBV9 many CASSAKEGSYNSPLHF TGTGCCAGCAGCGCCAAGGAGGGGTCCTATAATTCACCCCTCCACTTT
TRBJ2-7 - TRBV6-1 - CASSESGLVYEQYF TGTGCCAGCAGTGAGTCTGGACTGGTCTACGAGCAGTACTTC
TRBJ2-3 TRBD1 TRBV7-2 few CASSIQIFGQGQDTQYF TGTGCCAGCAGCATCCAAATATTTGGACAGGGACAAGATACGCAGTATTTT
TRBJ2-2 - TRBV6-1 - CASSTQETYTNTGELFF TGTGCCAGCAGTACACAGGAGACTTACACGAACACCGGGGAGCTGTTTTTT